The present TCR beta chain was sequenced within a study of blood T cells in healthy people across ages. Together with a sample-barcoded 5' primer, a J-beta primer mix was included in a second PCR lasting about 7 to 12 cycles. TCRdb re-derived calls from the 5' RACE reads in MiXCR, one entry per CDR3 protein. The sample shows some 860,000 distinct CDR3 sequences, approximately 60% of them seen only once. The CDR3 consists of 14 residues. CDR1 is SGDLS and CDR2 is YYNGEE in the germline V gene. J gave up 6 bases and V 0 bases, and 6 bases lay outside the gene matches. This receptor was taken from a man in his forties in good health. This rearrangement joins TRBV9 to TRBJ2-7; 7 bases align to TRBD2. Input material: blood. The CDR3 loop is CASSVGEGWGEQYF. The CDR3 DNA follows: TGTGCCAGCAGCGTAGGGGAGGGATGGGGCGAGCAGTACTTC.